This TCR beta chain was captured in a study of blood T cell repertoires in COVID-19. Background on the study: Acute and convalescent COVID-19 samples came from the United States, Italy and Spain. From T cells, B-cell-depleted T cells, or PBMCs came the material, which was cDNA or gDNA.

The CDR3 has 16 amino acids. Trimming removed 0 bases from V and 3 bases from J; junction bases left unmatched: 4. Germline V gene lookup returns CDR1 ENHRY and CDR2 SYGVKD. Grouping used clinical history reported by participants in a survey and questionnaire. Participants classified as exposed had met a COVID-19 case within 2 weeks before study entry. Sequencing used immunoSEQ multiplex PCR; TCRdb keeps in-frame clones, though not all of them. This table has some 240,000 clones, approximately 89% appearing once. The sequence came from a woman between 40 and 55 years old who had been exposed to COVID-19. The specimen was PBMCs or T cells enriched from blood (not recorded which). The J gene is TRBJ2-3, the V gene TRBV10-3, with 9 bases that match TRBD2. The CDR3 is CAISESGSGSTDTQYF. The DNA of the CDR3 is TGTGCCATCAGTGAGTCTGGTAGCGGGAGTACAGATACGCAGTATTTT.